These 21 T cell receptor beta chains were all obtained from the same sample, sequenced in a study of blood T cell repertoires in COVID-19 (dated by TCRdb to the early 2020s). Receptor amplification or capture employed the immunoSEQ multiplex PCR assay. Not all clones reach the TCRdb copy of this immuneACCESS table, which keeps in-frame sequences only. Checked studies attribute under half of the gap to unresolved V genes and leave the rest unexplained. Within this sample are around 70,000 clones, with approximately 86% of them counted one time only. The top ten hold 6.6% of the sample. The sequenced sample consisted of peripheral blood. These receptors came from a man aged 55 to 70 with acute or convalescent COVID-19.

In its sample, this clone was seen once. This chain uses TRBV7-9 with TRBJ1-4, with D uncertain. This CDR3 is 16 amino acids long. Trimming stripped 1 base from V and 8 bases from J, with 17 bases between. Looked up from germline, CDR1 is SEHNR and CDR2 is FQNEAQ (reference sequence). The CDR3 reads CASSLGSAGAYEKLFF. The CDR3 DNA reads TGTGCCAGCAGCTTAGGATCTGCAGGCGCCTACGAAAAACTGTTTTTT.

This clone has only a few counts. The chain has TRBV4-1 and TRBJ1-2; no clear D. V lost 0 bases and J 3 bases, leaving 11 bases between the germline ends. The V gene's germline CDR1 is MGHRA and CDR2 YSYEKL. The CDR3 has 15 amino acids. CDR3 protein: CASSQDRSVYYGYTF. The CDR3 coding sequence is TGCGCCAGCAGCCAAGATCGGTCGGTGTACTATGGCTACACCTTC.

This chain links TRBV9 with TRBJ2-5; D remains ambiguous. V was cut by 0 bases and J by 5 bases, with 14 bases left in between. This CDR3 is built from 15 residues. Germline assignment: CDR1 SGDLS and CDR2 YYNGEE. The CDR3 is CASSVGPPGGETQYF. The CDR3 bases are TGTGCCAGCAGCGTAGGGCCTCCCGGCGGTGAGACCCAGTACTTC.

The rearrangement joins TRBV6-6 to TRBJ1-4; D is undetermined. The germline gives CDR1 MNHNY, CDR2 SVGAGI (reference sequence). Trimming removed 4 bases at V and 5 bases at J, with 11 bases between. The CDR3 is 14 amino acids. This CDR3 reads CASSSPPGNEKLFF. The CDR3 region has the DNA TGTGCCAGCAGTTCCCCCCCGGGAAATGAAAAACTGTTTTTT.

The chain combines TRBV5-6 with TRBJ1-1; 10 positions match TRBD1. The CDR3 consists of 16 residues. The V gene's germline CDR1 is SGHDT and CDR2 YYEEEE. V was pared by 1 base and J by 3 bases, with 6 bases of the junction left unmatched. Written as DNA, the CDR3 is TGTGCCAGCAGCTTGTCGGGACAGGGGCCCCACACTGAAGCTTTCTTT. It codes for CASSLSGQGPHTEAFF.

This chain connects TRBV5-4 to TRBJ2-3; TRBD2 might be the D (6 bases). CDR3 size: 15 residues. Trimming stripped 3 bases from V and 2 bases from J, with 13 bases between. Per germline, CDR1 SGHNT and CDR2 YYREEE (reference sequence). The CDR3 loop is CASSWRAQATDTQYF. The CDR3 DNA reads as TGTGCCAGCAGCTGGAGGGCACAGGCCACAGATACGCAGTATTTT.

The rearrangement links TRBV11-2 to TRBJ1-1; TRBD1 matches at 7 bases. CDR3 size: 14 residues. V shed 3 bases, J shed 2 bases, and the junction held 3 bases outside the gene matches. Germline V CDR1 and CDR2: SGHAT, FQNNGV. CDR3 DNA: TGTGCCAGCAGCTTTAACAGGGGCAACACTGAAGCTTTCTTT. Translation: CASSFNRGNTEAFF.

The chain links TRBV6-2 or TRBV6-3 to TRBJ1-1; 7 nucleotides match TRBD1. The ends lost 6 bases at V and 1 base at J; junction bases unmatched: 5. The CDR3 totals 14 residues. The germline V gene has CDR1 MNHEY and CDR2 SVGEGT. The CDR3 DNA is TGTGCCAGCAGCCCTAGACAGGGGAACACTGAAGCTTTCTTT. It yields the protein CASSPRQGNTEAFF.

This chain uses TRBV2 with TRBJ1-3, with 10 bases aligning to TRBD1. V lost 7 bases and J lost 2; bases outside the gene matches: 2. Germline-derived CDR1 and CDR2 are SNHLY and FYNNEI. This CDR3 spans 14 amino acids. The DNA of the CDR3 is TGTGCCAGCACCGGGACAGGGGCTGGAAACACCATATATTTT. It specifies CASTGTGAGNTIYF. Full variable domain (outside the CDR3, taken from reference TRBV2 and TRBJ1-3): EPEVTQTPSHQVTQMGQEVILRCVPISNHLYFYWYRQILGQKVEFLVSFYNNEISEKSEIFDDQFSVERPDGSNFTLKIRSTKLEDSAMYFCASTGTGAGNTIYFGEGSWLTVV.

This clone was detected a few times. The rearrangement links TRBV2 to TRBJ1-5, with 7 nucleotides matching TRBD1. V gave up 5 bases and J gave up 6 bases; unmatched junction bases: 7. Germline CDR1 SNHLY, CDR2 FYNNEI. The length of the CDR3 is 14 residues. The CDR3 nucleotides are TGTGCCAGCAGTAAAGGGGGCGAGACTCAGCCCCAGCATTTT. Its protein is CASSKGGETQPQHF.

J is TRBJ2-7 and V is TRBV30; the D gene is possibly TRBD2 (5 bases). Germline-derived CDR1 and CDR2 are GTSNPN and SVGIG (reference sequence). The length of the CDR3 is 14 residues. V was clipped by 0 bases and J by 6 bases, with 15 bases between them. The CDR3 loop reads CAWSVLVQSGEQYF. DNA of the CDR3: TGTGCCTGGAGTGTACTAGTTCAGTCGGGCGAGCAGTACTTC.

The V call is TRBV15, the J call TRBJ1-1, with 8 bases that match TRBD1. This CDR3 comprises 15 residues. V was clipped by 3 bases and J by 4 bases; unmatched bases: 7. From germline, CDR1 is LNHNV and CDR2 YYDKDF (reference sequence). Written as DNA, the CDR3 is TGTGCCACCAGCAGCCGGGACAGGCTGAGCACTGAAGCTTTCTTT. It yields the protein CATSSRDRLSTEAFF.

V is TRBV18 and J is TRBJ2-7; D may be TRBD1 (5 bases). The CDR3 is 15 amino acids. Germline V gene lookup returns CDR1 KGHSH and CDR2 LQKENI. V lost 2 bases and J 7 bases, leaving 18 bases between the germline ends. CDR3 DNA sequence: TGTGCCAGCTCACCAAGACAGAGAGACCGTGGAGAGCAGTACTTC. It specifies CASSPRQRDRGEQYF.

Sample share makes this clone medium-sized (0.01 to 0.1%). The chain uses TRBV3-1 (or the pseudogene TRBV3-2) and TRBJ2-7; D remains unclear. Germline-derived CDR1 and CDR2 are LGHDT and YNNKEL (reference sequence). The V end lost 0 bases, the J end lost 2 bases, and 2 bases lay between the germline ends. The CDR3 covers 12 residues. In DNA form, the CDR3 reads TGTGCCAGCAGCCAAGACGCCTACGAGCAGTACGTC. Amino acid sequence: CASSQDAYEQYV.

A single count supports this clone. CDR3 residues: CASSAGTGETQYF. CDR3 nucleotide sequence: TGTGCCAGCAGTGCCGGGACAGGGGAGACCCAGTACTTC. The chain couples TRBV6-2 or TRBV6-3 to TRBJ2-5, with 9 positions matching TRBD1. CDR3 length: 13 residues. The V and J ends lost 5 bases and 5 bases, in that order; junction bases with no gene match: 3. Germline V lookup: CDR1 MNHEY, CDR2 SVGEGT.

V and J are TRBV24-1 and TRBJ2-5; 7 bases are shared with TRBD1. V lost 3 bases to trimming and J lost 7 bases; unmatched junction nucleotides: 13. Per germline, CDR1 KGHDR and CDR2 SFDVKD. There are 16 residues in the CDR3. The CDR3 is CATSDPRQGDTGTQYF. CDR3 in DNA: TGTGCCACCAGTGATCCACGACAGGGAGACACGGGGACCCAGTACTTC.

The CDR3 loop is CAISEQTGGFYGYTF. CDR3 bases: TGTGCCATCAGTGAGCAGACAGGGGGCTTCTATGGCTACACCTTC. The chain employs TRBV10-3 and TRBJ1-2; 10 bases are a match to TRBD1. CDR1 ENHRY and CDR2 SYGVKD come from the germline V gene. CDR3 length equals 15 residues. V was clipped by 2 bases and J by 4 bases; unmatched bases: 4.

V and J are TRBV11-2 and TRBJ1-2, with no clear D. V was trimmed by 1 base and J by 2 bases, leaving 8 bases between them. The CDR3 loop spans 14 amino acids. Germline V lookup: CDR1 SGHAT, CDR2 FQNNGV. The CDR3 nucleotides are TGTGCCAGCAGCTTAGGGTATGCGAACTATGGCTACACCTTC. It encodes CASSLGYANYGYTF.

This clone was picked up a small number of times. The chain joins TRBV14 to TRBJ2-1, with 13 bases fitting TRBD2. Germline V gives CDR1 SGHDN, CDR2 FVKESK. Trimming removed 0 bases from V and 0 bases from J; junction bases left unmatched: 8. The CDR3 has 20 residues. The CDR3: CASSQDLGLAGLSSYNEQFF. The CDR3, as DNA: TGTGCCAGCAGCCAAGATTTGGGACTAGCGGGGCTCAGCTCCTACAATGAGCAGTTCTTC. Using reference TRBV14 and TRBJ2-1 for the parts outside the CDR3, the full variable domain is EAGVTQFPSHSVIEKGQTVTLRCDPISGHDNLYWYRRVMGKEIKFLLHFVKESKQDESGMPNNRFLAERTGGTYSTLKVQPAELEDSGVYFCASSQDLGLAGLSSYNEQFFGPGTRLTVL.

This clone occurred once. The V gene is TRBV11-2, the J gene TRBJ1-3, with D possibly TRBD1 on 5 matching bases. V shed 2 bases and J shed 0 bases, with 8 bases lying between them. Germline assignment: CDR1 SGHAT and CDR2 FQNNGV. This CDR3 has 15 amino acids. CDR3: CASSLTGSSGNTIYF. Here the CDR3 DNA reads TGTGCCAGCAGCTTAACAGGAAGCTCTGGAAACACCATATATTTT.

The rearrangement links TRBV5-1 to TRBJ2-5; 9 bases agree with TRBD1. Trimming took 2 bases from V and 3 from J; bases not matched to a gene: 2. Germline V lookup: CDR1 SGHRS, CDR2 YFSETQ. The length of the CDR3 is 14 residues. CDR3 amino acids: CASSLQGAEETQYF. CDR3 nucleotide sequence: TGCGCCAGCAGCTTACAGGGGGCGGAAGAGACCCAGTACTTC.